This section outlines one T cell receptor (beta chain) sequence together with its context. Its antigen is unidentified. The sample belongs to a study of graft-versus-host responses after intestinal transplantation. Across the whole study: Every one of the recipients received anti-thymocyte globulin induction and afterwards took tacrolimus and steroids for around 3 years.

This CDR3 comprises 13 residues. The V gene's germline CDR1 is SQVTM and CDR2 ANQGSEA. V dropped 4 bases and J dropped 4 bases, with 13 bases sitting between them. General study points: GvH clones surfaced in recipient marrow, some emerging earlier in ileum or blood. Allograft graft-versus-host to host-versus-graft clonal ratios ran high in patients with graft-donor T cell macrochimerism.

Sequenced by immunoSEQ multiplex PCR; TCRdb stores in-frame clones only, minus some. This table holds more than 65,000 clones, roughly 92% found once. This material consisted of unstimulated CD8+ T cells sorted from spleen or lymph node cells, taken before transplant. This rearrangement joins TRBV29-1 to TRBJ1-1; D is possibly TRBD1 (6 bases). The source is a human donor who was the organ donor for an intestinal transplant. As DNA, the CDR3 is TGCAGCGTTGTTGCAGGGGCTGGCACTGAAGCTTTCTTT. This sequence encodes CSVVAGAGTEAFF.